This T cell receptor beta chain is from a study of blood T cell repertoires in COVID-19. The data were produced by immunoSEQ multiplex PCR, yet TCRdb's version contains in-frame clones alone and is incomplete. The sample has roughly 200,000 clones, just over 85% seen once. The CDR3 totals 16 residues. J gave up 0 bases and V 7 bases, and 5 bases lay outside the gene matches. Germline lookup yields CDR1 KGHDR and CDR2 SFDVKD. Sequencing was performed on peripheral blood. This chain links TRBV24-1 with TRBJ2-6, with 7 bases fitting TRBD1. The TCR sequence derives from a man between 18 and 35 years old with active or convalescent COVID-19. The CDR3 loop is CATSDGTDSGANVLTF. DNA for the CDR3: TGTGCCACCAGCGATGGGACAGACTCTGGGGCCAACGTCCTGACTTTC.